Presented here are 28 T cell receptor beta chains from one specimen sequenced in a study of cytomegalovirus exposure and HLA in healthy donors. Primers included in the PCR were 60 Vbeta and 13 Jbeta primers. Repertoires were generated with immunoSEQ multiplex PCR, while TCRdb's copy carries only in-frame clones and drops some. The sample holds about 140,000 clones, about three quarters seen once. Sample: PBMCs. The origin of the receptors is a male donor in good health and CMV-seropositive.

The V call is TRBV5-6, the J call TRBJ2-7; no reliable D call. The germline V gene encodes CDR1 SGHDT and CDR2 YYEEEE. CDR3 length: 13 amino acids. V was clipped by 1 base and J by 3 bases, with 8 bases between them. The DNA for the CDR3 is TGTGCCAGCAGCTTGTCGGCTAGCTACGAGCAGTACTTC. This gives the protein CASSLSASYEQYF. The full variable domain, its missing parts supplied by reference TRBV5-6 and TRBJ2-7, is DAGVTQSPTHLIKTRGQQVTLRCSPKSGHDTVSWYQQALGQGPQFIFQYYEEEERQRGNFPDRFSGHQFPNYSSELNVNALLLGDSALYLCASSLSASYEQYFGPGTRLTVT.

For the CDR3, the DNA is TGCGCCAGCAGCTTGGCTTCAGGGGAAGCTTTCTTT. Protein product: CASSLASGEAFF. The V and J genes are TRBV5-1 and TRBJ1-1, with a weak D call TRBD1 (5 bases). This CDR3 is built from 12 residues. Germline assignment: CDR1 SGHRS and CDR2 YFSETQ. V was trimmed by 0 bases and J by 8 bases, leaving 8 bases between them.

J is TRBJ1-2 and V is TRBV6-5, with 10 nucleotides matching TRBD1. This CDR3 spans 15 amino acids. V lost 6 bases, J lost 2 bases, and 6 bases stayed unmatched. Germline CDR1 and CDR2: MNHEY and SVGAGI. CDR3 coding DNA: TGTGCCAGCAGGTGGGGGACAGGGGCGAACTATGGCTACACCTTC. Protein product: CASRWGTGANYGYTF.

The chain links TRBV7-9 to TRBJ2-7; no clear D. The V gene's germline CDR1 is SEHNR and CDR2 FQNEAQ (reference sequence). The CDR3 loop spans 12 amino acids. Between the trimmed V and J ends, which lost 8 bases and 3 bases, there was a span of 11 bases. The CDR3 loop is CASQFEIYEQYF. The CDR3 region has the DNA TGTGCCAGCCAGTTTGAAATCTACGAGCAGTACTTC.

The chain uses TRBV7-3 and TRBJ2-3; TRBD2 matches at 13 bases. The CDR3 runs 17 residues. After removal of 1 base from V and 4 bases from J, the junction contained 5 bases not matched to a gene. In germline, CDR1 is SGHTA, CDR2 FQGTGA. The CDR3 reads CASSLMGTSGDADTQYF. In nucleotides, the CDR3 is TGTGCCAGCAGCTTAATGGGGACTAGCGGGGACGCAGATACGCAGTATTTT. The variable domain in full, with the rest retrieved from reference TRBV7-3 and TRBJ2-3, is GAGVSQTPSNKVTEKGKYVELRCDPISGHTALYWYRQSLGQGPEFLIYFQGTGAADDSGLPNDRFFAVRPEGSVSTLKIQRTERGDSAVYLCASSLMGTSGDADTQYFGPGTRLTVL.

V and J are TRBV7-3 and TRBJ1-2; TRBD1 aligns across 7 bases. In germline, CDR1 is SGHTA, CDR2 FQGTGA. V shed 5 bases and J 2 bases; nucleotides not matched to a gene: 5. The CDR3 totals 14 residues. The CDR3 DNA reads as TGTGCCAGCAGCACCTCGACAGGGAACTATGGCTACACCTTC. This sequence encodes CASSTSTGNYGYTF.

Points on this clone: The junction departs from germline at one end; a sequencing error may be responsible. The V and J genes are TRBV7-9 and TRBJ2-3, with D perhaps TRBD2 (5 bases). Germline loops: CDR1 SEHNR, CDR2 FQNEAQ (reference sequence). This CDR3 spans 15 amino acids. CDR3 sequence: CSSSLASGSTDTQYF. CDR3 bases: TGTTCCAGCAGCTTAGCGTCGGGGAGCACAGATACGCAGTATTTT.

The chain has TRBV27 and TRBJ1-5; TRBD1 matches at 7 bases. Germline CDR1 reads MNHEY; CDR2 reads SMNVEV (reference sequence). After removal of 0 bases from V and 3 bases from J, the junction contained 11 bases not matched to a gene. The CDR3 covers 18 residues. The CDR3 spells CASSLSARIGQVNQPQHF. The CDR3 region has the DNA TGTGCCAGCAGTTTATCCGCGCGCATAGGACAGGTCAATCAGCCCCAGCATTTT.

The chain couples TRBV7-6 to TRBJ2-7; no firm D call. V was trimmed by 1 base and J by 2 bases, leaving 6 bases between them. The germline V gene encodes CDR1 SGHVS and CDR2 FNYEAQ. The CDR3 has 13 amino acids. CDR3 residues: CASSLVSAYEQYF. The CDR3, as DNA: TGTGCCAGCAGCTTAGTTTCTGCCTACGAGCAGTACTTC.

The chain couples TRBV7-3 to TRBJ2-3; TRBD1 might be the D (6 bases). Looked up from germline, CDR1 is SGHTA and CDR2 is FQGTGA. Trimming stripped 2 bases from V and 1 base from J, with 13 bases between. CDR3 length: 16 amino acids. The CDR3 coding sequence is TGTGCCAGCAGCTTATCACTGGACAGAGGCACAGATACGCAGTATTTT. This codes for CASSLSLDRGTDTQYF.

The V and J genes are TRBV11-2 and TRBJ2-1, with TRBD1 matching over 9 bases. The J segment lost 12 bases and the V segment lost 4 bases, leaving 4 bases of the junction unmatched. Germline values: CDR1 SGHAT, CDR2 FQNNGV. The CDR3 runs to 12 residues. CDR3 loop: CASSSRQGGQFF. As DNA, the CDR3 is TGTGCCAGCAGCTCAAGACAGGGGGGGCAGTTCTTC.

This chain connects TRBV10-3 to TRBJ2-7, with 8 positions matching TRBD2. Losses at the gene ends were 2 bases for V and 2 bases for J; bases not matched to a gene: 2. CDR3 size: 14 residues. Germline V gives CDR1 ENHRY, CDR2 SYGVKD. Written as DNA, the CDR3 is TGTGCCATCAGTGAGATAGCGGGGACCTACGAGCAGTACTTC. It encodes CAISEIAGTYEQYF.

The chain uses TRBV7-3 and TRBJ2-4; no definite D call. Trimming removed 3 bases at V and 9 bases at J, with 15 bases between. The germline gives CDR1 SGHTA, CDR2 FQGTGA. The CDR3 has 14 amino acids. The CDR3, as DNA: TGTGCCAGCAGCTTCGATCAAGGTCGCGGCATTCAGTACTTC. Residues: CASSFDQGRGIQYF.

The chain joins TRBV7-6 to TRBJ2-7; D uncertain. Looked up from germline, CDR1 is SGHVS and CDR2 is FNYEAQ. The CDR3 has 12 residues. Deletions cut 5 bases from V and 4 bases from J, with 9 bases between. CDR3: CASSRGSYEQYF. CDR3 DNA sequence: TGTGCCAGCAGCCGAGGCTCGTACGAGCAGTACTTC. Full variable domain (missing parts from reference TRBV7-6 and TRBJ2-7): GAGVSQSPRYKVTKRGQDVALRCDPISGHVSLYWYRQALGQGPEFLTYFNYEAQQDKSGLPNDRFSAERPEGSISTLTIQRTEQRDSAMYRCASSRGSYEQYFGPGTRLTVT.

The V and J genes are TRBV5-5 and TRBJ2-7, with TRBD1 matching over 9 bases. V lost 0 bases to trimming and J lost 3 bases; unmatched junction nucleotides: 7. The CDR3 runs 16 residues. Germline CDR1 SGHKS, CDR2 YYEKEE (reference sequence). The CDR3 DNA reads as TGTGCCAGCAGCTTGGCACCGGGACAGGGCGTCTACGAGCAGTACTTC. As protein: CASSLAPGQGVYEQYF.

This chain connects TRBV7-9 to TRBJ2-1; TRBD1 aligns across 7 bases. The germline V gene has CDR1 SEHNR and CDR2 FQNEAQ (reference sequence). The J segment lost 2 bases and the V segment lost 2 bases, leaving 12 bases of the junction unmatched. The CDR3 totals 18 residues. The chain's CDR3 is CASSLSLARDRTYNEQFF. Here the CDR3 DNA reads TGTGCCAGCAGCTTAAGTCTGGCAAGGGACAGAACCTACAATGAGCAGTTCTTC.

V usage is TRBV7-6 and J usage is TRBJ2-7; D perhaps matches TRBD1 (5 bases). The V end was cut by 0 bases, the J end by 4 bases, with 10 bases between. Germline CDR1 SGHVS, CDR2 FNYEAQ. The CDR3 is 14 amino acids. CDR3 protein: CASSLAGAPYEQYF. The CDR3 DNA is TGTGCCAGCAGCTTAGCAGGGGCCCCATACGAGCAGTACTTC. Drawing the rest from reference TRBV7-6 and TRBJ2-7, the complete variable domain is GAGVSQSPRYKVTKRGQDVALRCDPISGHVSLYWYRQALGQGPEFLTYFNYEAQQDKSGLPNDRFSAERPEGSISTLTIQRTEQRDSAMYRCASSLAGAPYEQYFGPGTRLTVT.

The chain links TRBV4-2 to TRBJ1-5; 7 nucleotides align to TRBD1. V lost 4 bases to trimming and J lost 7 bases; unmatched junction nucleotides: 7. The CDR3 totals 14 residues. Germline V gene sequence: CDR1 LGHNA, CDR2 YNFKEQ. DNA for the CDR3: TGTGCCAGCAGCCCACAGGGGAGTGGACAGCCCCAGCATTTT. Protein sequence: CASSPQGSGQPQHF.

The chain has TRBV27 and TRBJ2-1; possible D gene TRBD1, 5 bases. This CDR3 spans 15 amino acids. In germline, CDR1 is MNHEY, CDR2 SMNVEV (reference sequence). V was cut by 8 bases and J by 8 bases, with 22 bases left in between. The CDR3 DNA follows: TGTGCCAGCTACAACGGGCAGGGCCGTGTCCATGAGCAGTTCTTC. This encodes CASYNGQGRVHEQFF.

The chain combines TRBV2 with TRBJ2-1; a possible D gene is TRBD2 (6 bases). Trimming took off 6 bases at V and 15 bases at J, with 24 bases between the two ends. The germline gives CDR1 SNHLY, CDR2 FYNNEI. The CDR3 sequence is 14 residues long. The CDR3 is CASSLRKWDFPPFF. The DNA for the CDR3 is TGTGCCAGCAGCCTAAGGAAATGGGACTTTCCTCCGTTCTTC.

V gene TRBV4-2 combines with J gene TRBJ2-3; TRBD2 matches at 12 bases. Germline-derived CDR1 and CDR2 are LGHNA and YNFKEQ. The ends lost 2 bases at V and 6 bases at J; junction bases unmatched: 9. CDR3 length: 17 amino acids. CDR3 protein: CASSQSRLAGAKDTQYF. Written as DNA, the CDR3 is TGTGCCAGCAGCCAATCAAGACTAGCGGGAGCTAAGGATACGCAGTATTTT.

CDR3 sequence: CASSLGLAVSLLEQYF. In DNA form, the CDR3 reads TGTGCCAGCAGCTTAGGACTAGCGGTTTCCCTACTCGAGCAGTACTTC. V gene TRBV11-3 combines with J gene TRBJ2-5; TRBD2 aligns across 9 bases. The DNA end is more similar to TRBJ2-7, so the J call may be wrong. Per the germline V gene, CDR1 is SGHNT and CDR2 is YENEEA. This CDR3 is 16 amino acids long.

The J gene is TRBJ1-1, the V gene TRBV6-6; 7 positions agree with TRBD1. The V and J ends lost 4 bases and 4 bases, in that order; junction bases with no gene match: 9. From germline, CDR1 is MNHNY and CDR2 SVGAGI (reference sequence). CDR3 length: 15 amino acids. CDR3: CASSSPQGGLTEAFF. The DNA of the CDR3 is TGTGCCAGCAGTTCGCCCCAGGGGGGCCTCACTGAAGCTTTCTTT.

This clone was detected once. The chain employs TRBV27 and TRBJ1-5, with 11 bases identical to TRBD1. The V segment lost 5 bases and the J segment 2 bases; nucleotides outside the gene matches: 11. The CDR3 is 18 residues long. The germline V gene encodes CDR1 MNHEY and CDR2 SMNVEV (reference sequence). CDR3 sequence: CASSRTGGSLGGNQPQHF. CDR3 sequence (DNA): TGTGCCAGCAGTCGGACAGGGGGCAGCCTTGGGGGCAATCAGCCCCAGCATTTT.

This clone was counted between two and nine times. The chain links TRBV6-1 to TRBJ2-3; D possibly corresponds to TRBD2 (5 bases). V was pared by 4 bases and J by 11 bases, with 16 bases between. The germline CDR1 and CDR2 sequences are MNHNS and SASEGT. CDR3 length: 13 amino acids. CDR3 amino acids: CASSALRVMGQYF. In nucleotides, the CDR3 is TGTGCCAGCAGTGCCTTGCGGGTCATGGGGCAGTATTTT.

The rearrangement joins TRBV5-8 to TRBJ2-3, with 12 bases lining up with TRBD2. Trimming removed 0 bases from V and 5 bases from J; junction bases left unmatched: 10. The CDR3 is 18 residues long. Germline values: CDR1 SGHTS, CDR2 YDEGEE. In DNA, the CDR3 is TGTGCCAGCAGCTTGGGCAGTCTAGCGGGGGGGCCTGGAGATACGCAGTATTTT. This encodes CASSLGSLAGGPGDTQYF.

The chain uses TRBV2 and TRBJ2-5; D is perhaps TRBD2 (7 bases). Germline values: CDR1 SNHLY, CDR2 FYNNEI. This CDR3 region has 14 residues. V lost 10 bases, J lost 5 bases, and 20 bases lay in between. In nucleotides, the CDR3 is TGTGCCATCGCGGGGGCTAGCGGTGGGGAGACCCAGTACTTC. Protein product: CAIAGASGGETQYF.

The table lists this clone with a count of one. The chain carries TRBV9 and TRBJ2-3; 10 bases align to TRBD1. Germline V gene lookup returns CDR1 SGDLS and CDR2 YYNGEE. V dropped 4 bases and J dropped 5; count of bases not matched to a gene: 4. The CDR3 is 14 amino acids. CDR3 region: CASSPGQGEDTQYF. DNA for the CDR3: TGTGCCAGCAGCCCAGGACAGGGGGAAGATACGCAGTATTTT.